The clone carrying this T cell receptor (beta chain) occurred a few times. Using a J-beta primer mix together with a sample-barcoded 5' primer, a second PCR was run for roughly 6 to 12 cycles. TCRdb re-called the 5' RACE reads with MiXCR, one entry per CDR3 protein. The table shows more than 900,000 distinct CDR3 sequences, with roughly 29% occurring only once. The ends were cut back, 4 bases at V and 0 bases at J, with 10 bases in the middle. Looked up from germline, CDR1 is SGHDT and CDR2 is YYEEEE. The CDR3 totals 14 residues. The data belong to a study of blood T cells in healthy people across ages. This same sample was also taken into another study, of T cells of mothers and their children. As that study records: Slightly, though not significantly, more overlap was seen in related than in unrelated mother-child pairs.

The chain employs TRBV5-6 and TRBJ1-2; possible D gene TRBD1, 6 bases. This clonotype was sampled from a woman between 40 and 55 years old in good health. Sequenced input: blood. The CDR3 loop reads CASSIRGPNYGYTF. CDR3 sequence (DNA): TGTGCCAGCAGCATTCGGGGGCCTAACTATGGCTACACCTTC. Based on the CDR3 plus reference TRBV5-6 and TRBJ1-2, the full variable domain is DAGVTQSPTHLIKTRGQQVTLRCSPKSGHDTVSWYQQALGQGPQFIFQYYEEEERQRGNFPDRFSGHQFPNYSSELNVNALLLGDSALYLCASSIRGPNYGYTFGSGTRLTVV.